These 5 T cell receptor beta chains came from one sample sequenced in a study of T cells in tuberculosis. Using immunoSEQ multiplex PCR, the repertoire was profiled, and TCRdb retains in-frame clones only, with some absent. Of 35,000 to 40,000 clones in the sample, almost 95% are singletons; the top ten hold about an eighth. Sequencing was carried out using PBMCs. The source is a donor between 5 and 29 years old with latent tuberculosis or without tuberculosis infection. Some clones in this sample may be carry-over from other donors' samples.

The chain employs TRBV19 and TRBJ1-4; D is possibly TRBD1 (5 bases). The CDR3 is 15 amino acids. CDR1 is LNHDA, CDR2 SQIVND, per germline (reference sequence). Trimming took 1 base from V and 7 from J, leaving 13 bases between them. For the CDR3, the DNA is TGTGCCAGTAGTATAGGGACCCTAAGGGGTGAAAAACTGTTTTTT. Its protein is CASSIGTLRGEKLFF.

The gene calls are TRBV9 and TRBJ2-3; TRBD2 is a possible D gene (5 bases). Trimming cost V 2 bases and J 0 bases, with 13 bases left between them. Germline assignment: CDR1 SGDLS and CDR2 YYNGEE. CDR3 size: 16 residues. CDR3 nucleotide sequence: TGTGCCAGCAGCGTGGGAAGCGGTTATAGCACAGATACGCAGTATTTT. Protein sequence: CASSVGSGYSTDTQYF.

The genes are TRBV5-6 and TRBJ1-6; tentatively, D is TRBD1 (6 bases). Trimming took 0 bases from V and 8 from J, leaving 9 bases between them. CDR1 is SGHDT and CDR2 is YYEEEE in the germline V gene. The CDR3 extends over 14 amino acids. For the CDR3, the DNA is TGTGCCAGCAGCTTGGTGGCAGGGGATTCACCCCTCCACTTT. It specifies CASSLVAGDSPLHF.

In DNA, the CDR3 is TGTGCCAGCAGCTTAACCCGACAGGGGGCGATGGCCGGGGAGCTGTTTTTT. It is translated as CASSLTRQGAMAGELFF. The V gene is TRBV7-6, the J gene TRBJ2-2, with 10 positions matching TRBD1. This CDR3 has 17 amino acids. The V segment lost 2 bases and the J segment 6 bases; nucleotides outside the gene matches: 9. The germline CDR1 and CDR2 sequences are SGHVS and FNYEAQ.

V usage is TRBV18 and J usage is TRBJ1-1; tentatively, D is TRBD1 (6 bases). The ends were cut back, 3 bases at V and 5 bases at J, with 16 bases in the middle. Per the germline V gene, CDR1 is KGHSH and CDR2 is LQKENI. This CDR3 spans 15 amino acids. CDR3 coding DNA: TGTGCCAGCTCACCGACCCCTGACAGGAGGACTGAAGCTTTCTTT. It yields the protein CASSPTPDRRTEAFF.